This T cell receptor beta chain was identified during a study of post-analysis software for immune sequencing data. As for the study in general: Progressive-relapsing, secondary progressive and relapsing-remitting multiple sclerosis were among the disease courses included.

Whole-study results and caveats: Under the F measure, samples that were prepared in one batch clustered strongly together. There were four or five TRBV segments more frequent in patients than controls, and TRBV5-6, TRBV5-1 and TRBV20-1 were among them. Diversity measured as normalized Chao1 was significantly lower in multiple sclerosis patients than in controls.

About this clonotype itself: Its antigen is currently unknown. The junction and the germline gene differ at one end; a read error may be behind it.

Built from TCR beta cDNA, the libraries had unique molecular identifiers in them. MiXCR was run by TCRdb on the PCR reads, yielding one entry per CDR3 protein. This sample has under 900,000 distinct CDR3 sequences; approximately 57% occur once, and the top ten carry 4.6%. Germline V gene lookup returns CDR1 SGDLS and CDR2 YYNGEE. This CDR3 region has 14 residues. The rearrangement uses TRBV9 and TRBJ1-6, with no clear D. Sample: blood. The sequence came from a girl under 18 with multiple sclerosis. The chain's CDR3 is CACSVRQDNLPLHF. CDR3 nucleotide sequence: TGTGCCTGCAGCGTTCGGCAGGATAATTTACCCCTCCACTTT.